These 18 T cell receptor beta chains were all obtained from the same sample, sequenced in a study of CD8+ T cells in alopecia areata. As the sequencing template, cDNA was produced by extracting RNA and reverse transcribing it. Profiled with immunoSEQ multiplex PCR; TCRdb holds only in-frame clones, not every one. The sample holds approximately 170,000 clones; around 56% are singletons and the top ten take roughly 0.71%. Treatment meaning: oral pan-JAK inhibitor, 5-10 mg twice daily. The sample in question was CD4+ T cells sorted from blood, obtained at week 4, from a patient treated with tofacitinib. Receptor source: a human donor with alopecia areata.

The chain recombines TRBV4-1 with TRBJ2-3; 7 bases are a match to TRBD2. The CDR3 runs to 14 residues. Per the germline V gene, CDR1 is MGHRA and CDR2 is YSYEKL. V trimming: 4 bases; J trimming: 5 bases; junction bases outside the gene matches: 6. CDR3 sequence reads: CASSPRGKEDTQYF. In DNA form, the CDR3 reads TGCGCCAGCAGCCCGCGGGGGAAGGAAGATACGCAGTATTTT.

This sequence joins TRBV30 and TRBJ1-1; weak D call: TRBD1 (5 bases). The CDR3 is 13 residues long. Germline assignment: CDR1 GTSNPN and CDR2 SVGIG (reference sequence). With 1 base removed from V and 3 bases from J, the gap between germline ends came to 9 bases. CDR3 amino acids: CAWSGPGYTEAFF. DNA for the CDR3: TGTGCCTGGAGTGGGCCAGGGTACACTGAAGCTTTCTTT.

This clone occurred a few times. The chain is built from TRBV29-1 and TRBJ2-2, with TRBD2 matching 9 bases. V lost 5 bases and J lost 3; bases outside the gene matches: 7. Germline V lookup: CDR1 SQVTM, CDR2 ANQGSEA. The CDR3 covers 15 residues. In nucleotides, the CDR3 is TGCAGCGTTCATAGCGGGAGCCCCGACACCGGGGAGCTGTTTTTT. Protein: CSVHSGSPDTGELFF.

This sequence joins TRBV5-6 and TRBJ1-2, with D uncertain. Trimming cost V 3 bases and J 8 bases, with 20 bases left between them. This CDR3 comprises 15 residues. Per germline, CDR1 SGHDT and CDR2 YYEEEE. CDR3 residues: CASSSGAGVSLGYTF. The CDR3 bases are TGTGCCAGCAGCTCCGGAGCGGGAGTCTCCCTAGGCTACACCTTC.

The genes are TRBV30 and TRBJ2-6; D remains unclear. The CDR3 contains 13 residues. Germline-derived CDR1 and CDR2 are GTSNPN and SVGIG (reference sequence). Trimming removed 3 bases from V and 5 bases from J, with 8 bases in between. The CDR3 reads CAWRDYWANVLTF. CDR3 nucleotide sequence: TGTGCCTGGAGGGATTATTGGGCCAACGTCCTGACTTTC. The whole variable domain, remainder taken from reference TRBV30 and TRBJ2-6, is SQTIHQWPATLVQPVGSPLSLECTVEGTSNPNLYWYRQAAGRGLQLLFYSVGIGQISSEVPQNLSASRPQDRQFILSSKKLLLSDSGFYLCAWRDYWANVLTFGAGSRLTVL.

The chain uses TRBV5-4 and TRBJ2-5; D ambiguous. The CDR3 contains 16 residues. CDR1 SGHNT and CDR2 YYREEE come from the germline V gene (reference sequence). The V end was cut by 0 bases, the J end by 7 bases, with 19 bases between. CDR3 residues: CASSLAPGFVIATQYF. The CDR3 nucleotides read TGTGCCAGCAGCTTGGCTCCGGGCTTCGTCATCGCGACCCAGTACTTC.

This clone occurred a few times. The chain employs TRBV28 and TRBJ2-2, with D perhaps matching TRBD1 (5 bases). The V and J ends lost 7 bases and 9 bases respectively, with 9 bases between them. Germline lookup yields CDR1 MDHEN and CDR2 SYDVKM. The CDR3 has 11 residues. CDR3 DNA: TGTGCCAGCAAGGGGCGGCGGGAGCTGTTTTTT. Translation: CASKGRRELFF.

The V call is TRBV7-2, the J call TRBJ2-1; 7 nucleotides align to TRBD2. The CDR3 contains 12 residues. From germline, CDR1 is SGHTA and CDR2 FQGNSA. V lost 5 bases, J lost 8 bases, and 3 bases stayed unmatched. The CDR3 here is CASSRAGHEQFF. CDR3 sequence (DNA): TGTGCCAGCAGCCGAGCGGGACATGAGCAGTTCTTC.

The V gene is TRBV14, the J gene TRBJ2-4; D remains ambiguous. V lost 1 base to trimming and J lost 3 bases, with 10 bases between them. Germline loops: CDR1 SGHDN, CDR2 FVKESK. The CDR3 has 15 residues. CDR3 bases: TGTGCCAGCAGCCAAGTCGCGGCAGACAAAAACATTCAGTACTTC. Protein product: CASSQVAADKNIQYF.

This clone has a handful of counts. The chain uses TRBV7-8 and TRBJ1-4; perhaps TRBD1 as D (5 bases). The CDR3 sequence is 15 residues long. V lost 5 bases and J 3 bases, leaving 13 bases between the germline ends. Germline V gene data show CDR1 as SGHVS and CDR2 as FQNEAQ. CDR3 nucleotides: TGTGCCAGCAGCCCGCCAGGGAGGGCTAATGAAAAACTGTTTTTT. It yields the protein CASSPPGRANEKLFF.

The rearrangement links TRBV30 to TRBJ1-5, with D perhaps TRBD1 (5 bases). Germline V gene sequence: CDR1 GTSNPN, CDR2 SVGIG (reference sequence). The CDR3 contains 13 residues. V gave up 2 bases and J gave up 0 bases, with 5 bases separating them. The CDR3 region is CAWSTGSNQPQHF. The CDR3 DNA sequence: TGTGCCTGGAGTACAGGTAGCAATCAGCCCCAGCATTTT. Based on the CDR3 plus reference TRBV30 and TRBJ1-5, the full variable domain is SQTIHQWPATLVQPVGSPLSLECTVEGTSNPNLYWYRQAAGRGLQLLFYSVGIGQISSEVPQNLSASRPQDRQFILSSKKLLLSDSGFYLCAWSTGSNQPQHFGDGTRLSIL.

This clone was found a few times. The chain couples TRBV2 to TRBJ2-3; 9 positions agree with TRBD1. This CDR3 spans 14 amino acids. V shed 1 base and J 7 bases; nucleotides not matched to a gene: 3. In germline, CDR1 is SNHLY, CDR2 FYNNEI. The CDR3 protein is CASSEDRGQNTQYF. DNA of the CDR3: TGTGCCAGCAGTGAAGACAGGGGGCAAAATACGCAGTATTTT. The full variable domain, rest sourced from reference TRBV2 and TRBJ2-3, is EPEVTQTPSHQVTQMGQEVILRCVPISNHLYFYWYRQILGQKVEFLVSFYNNEISEKSEIFDDQFSVERPDGSNFTLKIRSTKLEDSAMYFCASSEDRGQNTQYFGPGTRLTVL.

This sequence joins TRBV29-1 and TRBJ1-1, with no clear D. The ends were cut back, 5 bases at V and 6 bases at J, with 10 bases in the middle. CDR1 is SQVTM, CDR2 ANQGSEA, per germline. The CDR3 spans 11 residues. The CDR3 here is CSVFDLPEAFF. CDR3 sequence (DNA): TGCAGCGTTTTTGACTTACCTGAAGCTTTCTTT.

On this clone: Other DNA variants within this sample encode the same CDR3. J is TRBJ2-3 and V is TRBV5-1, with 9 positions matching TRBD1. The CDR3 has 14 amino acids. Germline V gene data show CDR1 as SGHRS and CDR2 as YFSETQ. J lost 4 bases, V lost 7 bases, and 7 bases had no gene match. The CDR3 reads CASSRDRVADTQYF. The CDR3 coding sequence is TGCGCCAGCTCCCGGGACAGGGTGGCAGATACGCAGTATTTT.

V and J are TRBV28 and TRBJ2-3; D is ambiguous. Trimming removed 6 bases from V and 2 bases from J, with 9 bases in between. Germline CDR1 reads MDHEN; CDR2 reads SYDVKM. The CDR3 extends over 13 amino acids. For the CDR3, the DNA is TGTGCCAGCAGCCCACATCCCACAGATACGCAGTATTTT. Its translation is CASSPHPTDTQYF.

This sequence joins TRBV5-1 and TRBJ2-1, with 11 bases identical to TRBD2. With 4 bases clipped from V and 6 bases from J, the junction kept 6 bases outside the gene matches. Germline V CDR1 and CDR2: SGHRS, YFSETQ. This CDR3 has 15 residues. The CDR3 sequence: CASSTDSGRGNEQFF. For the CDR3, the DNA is TGCGCCAGCAGCACGGATAGCGGGAGGGGCAATGAGCAGTTCTTC.

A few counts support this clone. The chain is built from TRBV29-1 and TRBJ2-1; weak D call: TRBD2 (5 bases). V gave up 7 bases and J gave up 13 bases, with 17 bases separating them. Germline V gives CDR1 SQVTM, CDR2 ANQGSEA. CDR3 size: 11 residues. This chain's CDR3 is CSAILPSTQFF. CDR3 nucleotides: TGCAGCGCTATCCTCCCTAGCACACAGTTCTTC.

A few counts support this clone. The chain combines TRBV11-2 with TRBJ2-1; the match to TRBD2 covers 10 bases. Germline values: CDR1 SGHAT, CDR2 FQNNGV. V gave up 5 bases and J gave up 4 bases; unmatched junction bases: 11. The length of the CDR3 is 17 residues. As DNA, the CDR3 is TGTGCCAGCAGCCTTACTAGCGGGACAAATTTATACAATGAGCAGTTCTTC. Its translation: CASSLTSGTNLYNEQFF.